The 32 T cell receptor beta chains below all came from one sample that was sequenced in a study of shared clonotypes between healthy human individuals. TCRdb keeps only in-frame clones here, not all; method: immunoSEQ multiplex PCR. The data hold 1.6 million or so clones, with approximately 98.5% observed a single time. The sequencing input was naive CD4+ T cells sorted from blood. Subset noted: CD45RA+ positively selected. These receptor sequences come from a young man in good health.

The CDR3 DNA follows: TGTGCCAGCAGCGAAGGACCCGACAATGAGCAGTTCTTC. The encoded protein is CASSEGPDNEQFF. This chain links TRBV5-4 with TRBJ2-1; no reliable D call. The CDR3 has 13 amino acids. From germline, CDR1 is SGHNT and CDR2 YYREEE (reference sequence). Trimming shortened V by 4 bases and J by 5 bases, and 10 bases separated the two germline ends.

The CDR3 here is CSVNPGRLNTEAFF. The CDR3 nucleotides read TGCAGCGTCAACCCGGGACGGCTGAACACTGAAGCTTTCTTT. This chain joins TRBV29-1 and TRBJ1-1, with a tentative D call TRBD1 (5 bases). The CDR3 covers 14 residues. Germline V gives CDR1 SQVTM, CDR2 ANQGSEA. Deletions cut 6 bases from V and 0 bases from J, with 14 bases between.

On this clone itself: The sample contains more than one DNA sequence encoding this CDR3. This sequence joins TRBV28 and TRBJ1-3; D uncertain. The CDR3 loop spans 14 amino acids. Germline CDR1 reads MDHEN; CDR2 reads SYDVKM. V was shortened by 3 bases and J by 0 bases, with 6 bases between the two germline ends. In DNA, the CDR3 is TGTGCCAGCAGTTTCTCCGTCTCTGGAAACACCATATATTTT. This sequence encodes CASSFSVSGNTIYF.

The genes are TRBV5-1 and TRBJ2-5, with D possibly TRBD1 on 5 matching bases. This CDR3 contains 13 residues. Germline V gene data show CDR1 as SGHRS and CDR2 as YFSETQ. V lost 6 bases and J 1 base, leaving 10 bases between the germline ends. The DNA of the CDR3 is TGCGCCAGCACCGACGACAGCCAAGAGACCCAGTACTTC. As protein: CASTDDSQETQYF.

This sequence joins TRBV5-1 and TRBJ1-1; D call uncertain. V lost 3 bases and J lost 5, with 14 bases in between. Per the germline V gene, CDR1 is SGHRS and CDR2 is YFSETQ. CDR3 size: 14 residues. CDR3 coding DNA: TGCGCCAGCAGCTCGGTTAGGTTAGGGACTGAAGCTTTCTTT. Its translation is CASSSVRLGTEAFF.

The V gene is TRBV19, the J gene TRBJ2-2; a possible D gene is TRBD2 (6 bases). Trimming took 5 bases from V and 7 from J, leaving 14 bases between them. The length of the CDR3 is 14 residues. CDR1 is LNHDA, CDR2 SQIVND, per germline (reference sequence). The CDR3 here is CASSVASASGELFF. DNA of the CDR3: TGTGCCAGTAGTGTTGCTAGCGCCAGCGGGGAGCTGTTTTTT.

The chain recombines TRBV30 with TRBJ2-1, with 11 bases that match TRBD2. Germline CDR1 reads GTSNPN; CDR2 reads SVGIG (reference sequence). This CDR3 is 14 amino acids long. V was clipped by 3 bases and J by 5 bases; unmatched bases: 3. Written as DNA, the CDR3 is TGTGCCTGGAGGATAGCGGGAGGGGACAATGAGCAGTTCTTC. This gives the protein CAWRIAGGDNEQFF.

The chain joins TRBV9 to TRBJ2-5; 7 nucleotides align to TRBD1. CDR3 size: 13 residues. V shed 4 bases, J shed 7 bases, and the junction held 7 bases outside the gene matches. Germline V lookup: CDR1 SGDLS, CDR2 YYNGEE. CDR3: CASSSASGGTQYF. CDR3 coding DNA: TGTGCCAGCAGCTCGGCATCAGGGGGGACCCAGTACTTC.

This chain links TRBV5-5 with TRBJ1-2; D ambiguous. Trimming cost V 0 bases and J 6 bases, with 6 bases left between them. CDR1 and CDR2 (germline): SGHKS, YYEKEE (reference sequence). The CDR3 is 12 residues long. CDR3 in amino acids: CASSLAPDGYTF. The CDR3 nucleotides read TGTGCCAGCAGCTTGGCCCCTGATGGCTACACCTTC.

V and J are TRBV28 and TRBJ1-5; D possibly corresponds to TRBD1 (5 bases). Germline CDR1 reads MDHEN; CDR2 reads SYDVKM. Trimming cost V 8 bases and J 6 bases, with 11 bases left between them. The CDR3 is 12 amino acids. The CDR3 sequence is CASGQNSQPQHF. The CDR3 coding sequence is TGTGCCAGCGGACAAAACTCTCAGCCCCAGCATTTT. The variable domain in full, completed from reference TRBV28 and TRBJ1-5, reads DVKVTQSSRYLVKRTGEKVFLECVQDMDHENMFWYRQDPGLGLRLIYFSYDVKMKEKGDIPEGYSVSREKKERFSLILESASTNQTSMYLCASGQNSQPQHFGDGTRLSIL.

The chain uses TRBV5-1 and TRBJ2-5; 11 nucleotides match TRBD2. CDR1 and CDR2 (germline): SGHRS, YFSETQ. This CDR3 contains 16 residues. The V and J ends lost 1 base and 5 bases, in that order; junction bases with no gene match: 7. The CDR3 bases are TGCGCCAGCAGCTTGATTACTAGCGGGAGCTTGGAGACCCAGTACTTC. Its protein product is CASSLITSGSLETQYF.

The gene calls are TRBV10-1 and TRBJ2-3; D possibly corresponds to TRBD2 (5 bases). V was trimmed by 0 bases and J by 6 bases, leaving 7 bases between them. Germline V gene lookup returns CDR1 WNHNN and CDR2 SYGVQD (reference sequence). The CDR3 runs to 13 residues. CDR3 loop: CASSESASDTQYF. CDR3 nucleotides: TGCGCCAGCAGTGAGTCGGCTAGCGATACGCAGTATTTT.

The rearrangement joins TRBV9 to TRBJ2-3, with D possibly being TRBD2 (6 bases). The V and J ends lost 4 bases and 2 bases respectively, with 11 bases between them. CDR3 length equals 14 residues. CDR1 SGDLS and CDR2 YYNGEE come from the germline V gene. The CDR3 reads CASSRDSTTDTQYF. CDR3 in DNA: TGTGCCAGCAGCCGGGACTCAACCACAGATACGCAGTATTTT.

Notes on this clone: This sample also contains other DNA sequences that code for the same CDR3. The chain links TRBV18 to TRBJ2-5, with D tentatively TRBD1 (5 bases). This CDR3 has 13 residues. The V gene lost 5 bases and the J gene lost 2 bases, with 9 bases spanning the gap. Germline CDR1 reads KGHSH; CDR2 reads LQKENI. The CDR3 DNA reads TGTGCCAGCTCAAGGGGCGCTCAAGAGACCCAGTACTTC. Translation gives CASSRGAQETQYF. The full variable domain, its missing parts supplied by reference TRBV18 and TRBJ2-5, is NAGVMQNPRHLVRRRGQEARLRCSPMKGHSHVYWYRQLPEEGLKFMVYLQKENIIDESGMPKERFSAEFPKEGPSILRIQQVVRGDSAAYFCASSRGAQETQYFGPGTRLLVL.

CDR3 amino acids: CAISEGQGGETQYF. As DNA, the CDR3 is TGTGCCATCAGTGAGGGCCAGGGCGGGGAGACCCAGTACTTC. The J gene is TRBJ2-5, the V gene TRBV10-3, with D perhaps assigned TRBD1 or TRBD2 (5 bases each). This CDR3 has 14 residues. V lost 2 bases, J lost 5 bases, and 12 bases lay in between. The germline V gene encodes CDR1 ENHRY and CDR2 SYGVKD.

CDR3 protein: CASSPSLDRVNQPQHF. CDR3 coding DNA: TGTGCCAGCAGCCCTAGTCTGGACAGGGTCAATCAGCCCCAGCATTTT. This sequence joins TRBV7-8 and TRBJ1-5; 8 bases are a match to TRBD1. With V trimmed by 5 bases and J by 3 bases, 9 bases remained unmatched. This CDR3 contains 16 residues. Looked up from germline, CDR1 is SGHVS and CDR2 is FQNEAQ.

This sequence joins TRBV11-2 and TRBJ2-3; 7 nucleotides line up with TRBD1. V dropped 6 bases and J dropped 1; count of bases not matched to a gene: 4. Germline lookup yields CDR1 SGHAT and CDR2 FQNNGV. This CDR3 comprises 14 residues. CDR3 nucleotide sequence: TGTGCCAGCAGAAGGACAGGCGGCACAGATACGCAGTATTTT. Amino acid sequence: CASRRTGGTDTQYF.

In regard to this clone: In the same sample, other DNA sequences code for this CDR3. The J gene is TRBJ2-7, the V gene TRBV20-1; D gene uncertain. This CDR3 has 11 amino acids. V shed 1 base and J shed 3 bases, with 4 bases lying between them. Per the germline V gene, CDR1 is DFQATT and CDR2 is SNEGSKA (reference sequence). The CDR3 protein is CSARVVYEQYF. CDR3 nucleotide sequence: TGCAGTGCTAGAGTTGTCTACGAGCAGTACTTC.

The chain combines TRBV19 with TRBJ1-5; D is unclear. Germline V lookup: CDR1 LNHDA, CDR2 SQIVND (reference sequence). V shed 4 bases and J shed 1 base, with 11 bases lying between them. This CDR3 has 15 amino acids. The CDR3 region is CASSTGPGSNQPQHF. The CDR3 DNA follows: TGTGCCAGTAGTACTGGACCTGGAAGCAATCAGCCCCAGCATTTT.

The chain uses TRBV6-6 and TRBJ2-7; 13 positions agree with TRBD2. The trim removed 2 bases at V and 7 bases at J, leaving 2 bases unmatched. The CDR3 runs to 14 residues. Germline V lookup: CDR1 MNHNY, CDR2 SVGAGI (reference sequence). CDR3 bases: TGTGCCAGCAGTTACGGACTAGCGGGAGTTGAGCAGTACTTC. Protein: CASSYGLAGVEQYF.

The rearrangement uses TRBV28 and TRBJ2-5; 8 bases fit TRBD2. The V gene end was trimmed by 6 bases and the J gene end by 2 bases; junction bases not matched to a gene: 14. The CDR3 contains 17 residues. Germline CDR1 and CDR2: MDHEN and SYDVKM. CDR3 nucleotides: TGTGCCAGCAGCCCTCCGGGGTTAGCGGGACCTCAAGAGACCCAGTACTTC. The encoded protein is CASSPPGLAGPQETQYF. Complete variable domain (other parts from reference TRBV28 and TRBJ2-5): DVKVTQSSRYLVKRTGEKVFLECVQDMDHENMFWYRQDPGLGLRLIYFSYDVKMKEKGDIPEGYSVSREKKERFSLILESASTNQTSMYLCASSPPGLAGPQETQYFGPGTRLLVL.

This chain joins TRBV5-1 and TRBJ2-1; TRBD1 is a possible D gene (6 bases). Germline V CDR1 and CDR2: SGHRS, YFSETQ. With 0 bases removed from V and 5 bases from J, the gap between germline ends came to 12 bases. This CDR3 comprises 15 residues. The CDR3 spells CASSLGGHSDNEQFF. The CDR3 DNA reads as TGCGCCAGCAGCTTGGGGGGACACAGTGACAATGAGCAGTTCTTC.

V usage is TRBV15 and J usage is TRBJ2-4; D may be TRBD1 (5 bases). The CDR3 length is 18 residues. The V end lost 1 base, the J end lost 1 base, and 17 bases lay between the germline ends. The germline V gene has CDR1 LNHNV and CDR2 YYDKDF (reference sequence). The CDR3 loop reads CATSRVVGAPPAKNIQYF. The CDR3 DNA reads TGTGCCACCAGCAGAGTGGTTGGGGCGCCCCCGGCCAAAAACATTCAGTACTTC.

The CDR3 DNA is TGTGCCAGCAGTAAATTTAGCGGGAGGGAAGACACCGGGGAGCTGTTTTTT. Translating gives CASSKFSGREDTGELFF. The chain combines TRBV28 with TRBJ2-2; 11 bases agree with TRBD2. V shed 5 bases, J shed 3 bases, and the junction held 8 bases outside the gene matches. The CDR3 has 17 residues. Germline V gene data show CDR1 as MDHEN and CDR2 as SYDVKM.

The J gene is TRBJ2-1, the V gene TRBV29-1; 9 bases map to TRBD1. Germline CDR1 reads SQVTM; CDR2 reads ANQGSEA. The length of the CDR3 is 15 residues. Trimming removed 2 bases from V and 7 bases from J; junction bases left unmatched: 9. This CDR3 is CSVERGTGRWNEQFF. For the CDR3, the DNA is TGCAGCGTTGAACGGGGGACAGGGAGGTGGAATGAGCAGTTCTTC.

The chain employs TRBV5-1 and TRBJ2-5; D remains ambiguous. Germline CDR1 is SGHRS and CDR2 is YFSETQ. The CDR3 is 14 residues long. Trimming shortened V by 3 bases and J by 3 bases, and 12 bases separated the two germline ends. CDR3 residues: CASSSGHLKETQYF. The CDR3 DNA sequence: TGCGCCAGCAGCTCGGGCCATTTAAAAGAGACCCAGTACTTC. Drawing the rest from reference TRBV5-1 and TRBJ2-5, the complete variable domain is KAGVTQTPRYLIKTRGQQVTLSCSPISGHRSVSWYQQTPGQGLQFLFEYFSETQRNKGNFPGRFSGRQFSNSRSEMNVSTLELGDSALYLCASSSGHLKETQYFGPGTRLLVL.

This clone was picked up one time. V and J are TRBV5-1 and TRBJ1-5, with D perhaps matching TRBD1 (6 bases). Trimming cost V 0 bases and J 6 bases, with 10 bases left between them. This CDR3 spans 14 amino acids. Germline V CDR1 and CDR2: SGHRS, YFSETQ. The CDR3 here is CASSLGGASQPQHF. DNA of the CDR3: TGCGCCAGCAGCTTGGGGGGGGCAAGTCAGCCCCAGCATTTT.

The chain carries TRBV18 and TRBJ2-3; D possibly corresponds to TRBD2 (6 bases). V lost 9 bases and J lost 6, with 10 bases in between. The germline gives CDR1 KGHSH, CDR2 LQKENI. The CDR3 is 11 amino acids. CDR3 coding DNA: TGTGCCAGTTTGGAGGGCGATACGCAGTATTTT. It yields the protein CASLEGDTQYF.

CDR3 loop: CASSPKAGSGTYNEQFF. The CDR3 DNA is TGTGCCAGCAGCCCGAAAGCGGGGAGCGGGACCTACAATGAGCAGTTCTTC. The rearrangement joins TRBV7-9 to TRBJ2-1; 7 bases line up with TRBD2. The junction had 12 bases not matched to a gene; V was cut back by 5 bases and J by 2 bases. Germline assignment: CDR1 SEHNR and CDR2 FQNEAQ (reference sequence). The CDR3 has 17 residues.

V and J are TRBV6-5 and TRBJ1-2; D uncertain. This CDR3 is built from 12 residues. V gave up 7 bases and J gave up 4 bases, with 10 bases separating them. In germline, CDR1 is MNHEY, CDR2 SVGAGI. The chain's CDR3 is CASKSGIYGYTF. The CDR3 region has the DNA TGTGCCAGCAAATCCGGGATCTATGGCTACACCTTC.

V is TRBV11-2 and J is TRBJ2-5; 11 nucleotides line up with TRBD2. Per the germline V gene, CDR1 is SGHAT and CDR2 is FQNNGV. This CDR3 is 15 amino acids long. J lost 10 bases, V lost 3 bases, and 10 bases had no gene match. CDR3 nucleotides: TGTGCCAGCAGCTTGGATAGGACTAGCGGGTTCCGCCAGTACTTC. Translated: CASSLDRTSGFRQYF.

The V and J genes are TRBV5-1 and TRBJ2-4; 8 positions match TRBD1. Germline-derived CDR1 and CDR2 are SGHRS and YFSETQ. Trimming cost V 4 bases and J 6 bases; bases outside gene matches: 3. CDR3 size: 13 residues. CDR3 in DNA: TGCGCCAGCAGCCTAGGACAGGGAAACATTCAGTACTTC. Translated: CASSLGQGNIQYF.